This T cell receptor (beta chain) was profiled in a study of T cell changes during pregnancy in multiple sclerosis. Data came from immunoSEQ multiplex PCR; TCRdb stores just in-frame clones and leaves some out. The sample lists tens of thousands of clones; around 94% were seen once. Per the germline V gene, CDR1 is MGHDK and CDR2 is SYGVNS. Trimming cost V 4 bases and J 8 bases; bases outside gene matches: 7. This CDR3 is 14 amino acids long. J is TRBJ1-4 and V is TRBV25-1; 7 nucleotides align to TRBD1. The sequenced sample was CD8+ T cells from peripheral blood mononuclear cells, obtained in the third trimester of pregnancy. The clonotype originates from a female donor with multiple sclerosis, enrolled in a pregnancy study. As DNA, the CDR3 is TGTGCCAGCAGTGGGCCCGGGACAGTAGAAAAACTGTTTTTT. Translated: CASSGPGTVEKLFF.